Listed below are T cell receptor beta chains from one sample, sequenced in a study of cytomegalovirus exposure and HLA in healthy donors. Assay: immunoSEQ multiplex PCR; the TCRdb copy retains only in-frame clones and omits some. The sample lists under 250,000 clones, around nine tenths occurring once. Input material: PBMCs. These receptors all stem from a woman younger than 35 in good health and CMV-seropositive. Both conserved end residues are part of each CDR3. Each record gives: D gene, V gene, J gene, clone size, CDR3 protein, CDR3 DNA. The D gene is left open where the match is weak. Not every row has a clone size; where given, it reads once, few, many or a size class.

>.|TRBV2|TRBJ2-2|.
CASRPQAHTGELFF
TGTGCCAGCAGACCACAGGCCCACACCGGGGAGCTGTTTTTT
>.|TRBV9|TRBJ1-1|.
CASSAGGLAEAFF
TGTGCCAGCAGCGCGGGGGGGTTAGCTGAAGCTTTCTTT
>TRBD1|TRBV28|TRBJ1-5|.
CASSFISYRGHQPQHF
TGTGCCAGCAGTTTCATTTCGTACAGGGGGCATCAGCCCCAGCATTTT
>.|TRBV15|TRBJ1-5|.
CATSRDRGNQPQHF
TGTGCCACCAGCAGAGATCGCGGCAATCAGCCCCAGCATTTT
>.|TRBV6-1|TRBJ2-3|once
CASSETELSTDTQYF
TGTGCCAGCAGTGAAACTGAGTTATCCACAGATACGCAGTATTTT
>.|TRBV5-1|TRBJ1-1|.
CASSPEGVTVGDTEAFF
TGCGCCAGCAGCCCCGAAGGGGTAACGGTGGGCGACACTGAAGCTTTCTTT
>TRBD2|TRBV2|TRBJ2-2|.
CASRRLAGMAGELFF
TGTGCCAGCAGAAGACTAGCGGGAATGGCCGGGGAGCTGTTTTTT
>TRBD2|TRBV15|TRBJ2-1|.
CATSRGATAGTGNEQFF
TGTGCCACCAGCAGGGGAGCAACAGCGGGAACCGGCAATGAGCAGTTCTTC
>TRBD1|TRBV6-1|TRBJ1-1|.
CASRAMTGILEAFF
TGTGCCAGCAGAGCCATGACAGGGATTTTAGAAGCTTTCTTT
>.|TRBV29-1|TRBJ2-1|.
CSVGGQGSYNEQFF
TGCAGCGTTGGGGGTCAGGGCTCCTACAATGAGCAGTTCTTC
>.|TRBV5-1|TRBJ2-5|.
CASSQGGPRRETQYF
TGCGCCAGCAGCCAAGGAGGTCCGCGGCGGGAGACCCAGTACTTC
>TRBD1|TRBV19|TRBJ1-2|few
CASRAGGVYGYTF
TGTGCCAGTAGGGCAGGGGGCGTCTATGGCTACACCTTC